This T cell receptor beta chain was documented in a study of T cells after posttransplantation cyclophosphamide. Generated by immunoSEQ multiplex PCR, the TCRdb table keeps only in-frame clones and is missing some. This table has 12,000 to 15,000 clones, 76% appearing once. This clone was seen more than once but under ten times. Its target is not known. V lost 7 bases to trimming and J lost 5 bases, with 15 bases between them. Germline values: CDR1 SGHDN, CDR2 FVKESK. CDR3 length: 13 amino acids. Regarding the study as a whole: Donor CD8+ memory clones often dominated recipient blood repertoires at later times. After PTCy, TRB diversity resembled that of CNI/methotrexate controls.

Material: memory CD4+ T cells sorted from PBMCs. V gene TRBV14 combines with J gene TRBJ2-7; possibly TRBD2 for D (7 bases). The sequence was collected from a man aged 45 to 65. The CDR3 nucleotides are TGTGCCAGCACAGAAGGGGGGGACCACGAGCAGTACTTC. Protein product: CASTEGGDHEQYF.